These T cell receptor beta chains were read from a single sample in a study of blood T cell repertoires in COVID-19. Assay: immunoSEQ multiplex PCR; the TCRdb copy retains only in-frame clones and omits some. The data hold roughly 34,000 clones, with 60% to 80% observed a single time. Input material: peripheral blood. The source is a man aged 80 or over with active or convalescent COVID-19. Each CDR3 is given with its conserved first and last residue. Each record gives: V gene, clone size, D gene, J gene, CDR3 DNA, CDR3 protein. The D gene is left open where the match is weak. Not all rows give a size; the values are once, few, many and, for expanded clones, a class.

v_gene: TRBV6-5; abundance: -; d_gene: TRBD1; j_gene: TRBJ1-2; CDR3nt: TGTGCCAGCAGCCCGACAGGGGTTAACTATGGCTACACCTTC; CDR3aa: CASSPTGVNYGYTF
v_gene: TRBV10-3; abundance: -; d_gene: -; j_gene: TRBJ1-1; CDR3nt: TGTGCCACCAACCCAGGAATAAACACTGAAGCTTTCTTT; CDR3aa: CATNPGINTEAFF
v_gene: TRBV19; abundance: -; d_gene: TRBD1; j_gene: TRBJ1-6; CDR3nt: TGTGCCAGTAGTGTACAGGGGGCGAGAACCTATAATTCACCCCTCCACTTT; CDR3aa: CASSVQGARTYNSPLHF
v_gene: TRBV3-1/TRBV3-2; abundance: -; d_gene: -; j_gene: TRBJ2-3; CDR3nt: TGTGCCAGCAGCCAATTAACCTTCAGGGAACCAGATACGCAGTATTTT; CDR3aa: CASSQLTFREPDTQYF
v_gene: TRBV9; abundance: -; d_gene: -; j_gene: TRBJ1-4; CDR3nt: TGTGCCAGCAGCCCCCTCGGAGGGTCGGAAAAACTGTTTTTT; CDR3aa: CASSPLGGSEKLFF
v_gene: TRBV7-2; abundance: -; d_gene: TRBD2; j_gene: TRBJ2-2; CDR3nt: TGTGCCAGCAGCTCAGGAAGGGGAGGGACCGGGGAGCTGTTTTTT; CDR3aa: CASSSGRGGTGELFF
v_gene: TRBV4-3; abundance: few; d_gene: TRBD1; j_gene: TRBJ1-5; CDR3nt: TGCGCCAGCAGCCAAGTAGGCATCCAGGGGGACCAGCCCCAGCATTTT; CDR3aa: CASSQVGIQGDQPQHF
v_gene: TRBV3-1/TRBV3-2; abundance: -; d_gene: -; j_gene: TRBJ1-6; CDR3nt: TGTGCCAGCAGCCAAGAATGGGGAGCCGCTAATTCACCCCTCCACTTT; CDR3aa: CASSQEWGAANSPLHF
v_gene: TRBV11-2; abundance: -; d_gene: TRBD2; j_gene: TRBJ2-5; CDR3nt: TGTGCCAGCAGAACTAGCGGAGCCGCCCAAGAGACCCAGTACTTC; CDR3aa: CASRTSGAAQETQYF
v_gene: TRBV7-8; abundance: -; d_gene: -; j_gene: TRBJ2-7; CDR3nt: TGTGCCAGCAGCTATGGAACAGGTTCCTACGAGCAGTACTTC; CDR3aa: CASSYGTGSYEQYF
v_gene: TRBV27; abundance: -; d_gene: -; j_gene: TRBJ2-2; CDR3nt: TGTGCCAGCAGTTTAGACTTGTACACCGGGGAGCTGTTTTTT; CDR3aa: CASSLDLYTGELFF
v_gene: TRBV4-2; abundance: -; d_gene: TRBD2; j_gene: TRBJ2-2; CDR3nt: TGTGCCAGCAGCCTCGGACTAGCGGGAGACCACACCGGGGAGCTGTTTTTT; CDR3aa: CASSLGLAGDHTGELFF
v_gene: TRBV19; abundance: -; d_gene: -; j_gene: TRBJ1-5; CDR3nt: TGTGCCAGTACCTCCAGGGGTCAGCCCCAGCATTTT; CDR3aa: CASTSRGQPQHF
v_gene: TRBV2; abundance: -; d_gene: TRBD2; j_gene: TRBJ2-1; CDR3nt: TGTGCCAGCATATGGACTAGCGGGAGCACTGAGCAGTTCTTC; CDR3aa: CASIWTSGSTEQFF
v_gene: TRBV28; abundance: few; d_gene: TRBD1; j_gene: TRBJ1-2; CDR3nt: TGTGCCAGCAGTCCGGGACAGGGCTATGGCTACACCTTC; CDR3aa: CASSPGQGYGYTF
v_gene: TRBV28; abundance: -; d_gene: TRBD1; j_gene: TRBJ1-5; CDR3nt: TGTGCCAGCAGTTCGCCGACAGGGGGCGGAGGGCAGCCCCAGCATTTT; CDR3aa: CASSSPTGGGGQPQHF
v_gene: TRBV12-3/TRBV12-4; abundance: medium-sized; d_gene: -; j_gene: TRBJ1-5; CDR3nt: TGTGCCAGCAGTGACAGGTTGTTGTCGCCCCAGCATTTT; CDR3aa: CASSDRLLSPQHF
v_gene: TRBV3-1/TRBV3-2; abundance: -; d_gene: -; j_gene: TRBJ1-6; CDR3nt: TGTGCCAGCACCCCGGGGGGTGATTCACCCCTCCACTTT; CDR3aa: CASTPGGDSPLHF
v_gene: TRBV6-5; abundance: -; d_gene: TRBD1; j_gene: TRBJ1-1; CDR3nt: TGTGCCAGCAGGGGACAGCAGAACACTGAAGCTTTCTTT; CDR3aa: CASRGQQNTEAFF
v_gene: TRBV30; abundance: few; d_gene: TRBD1; j_gene: TRBJ2-2; CDR3nt: TGTGCCTGGACCAAAGATCGGACAGGGGTGGGCGGGGAGCTGTTTTTT; CDR3aa: CAWTKDRTGVGGELFF
v_gene: TRBV19; abundance: once; d_gene: TRBD1; j_gene: TRBJ2-3; CDR3nt: TGTGCCAGTAGTATCGGGACAGCAACTAGCACAGATACGCAGTATTTT; CDR3aa: CASSIGTATSTDTQYF
v_gene: TRBV29-1; abundance: -; d_gene: -; j_gene: TRBJ2-1; CDR3nt: TGCAGCACAAGAACAGGGTACAATGAGCAGTTCTTC; CDR3aa: CSTRTGYNEQFF
v_gene: TRBV3-1/TRBV3-2; abundance: -; d_gene: TRBD2; j_gene: TRBJ2-7; CDR3nt: TGTGCCAGCAGCCAAGGAGTTGGGACTAGCGGTTCCTACGAGCAGTACTTC; CDR3aa: CASSQGVGTSGSYEQYF
v_gene: TRBV7-9; abundance: -; d_gene: -; j_gene: TRBJ2-7; CDR3nt: TGTGCCAGCACCAAAGAACTCCAGGTAGAGCAGTACTTC; CDR3aa: CASTKELQVEQYF
v_gene: TRBV6-2/TRBV6-3; abundance: -; d_gene: TRBD1; j_gene: TRBJ1-5; CDR3nt: TGTGCCAGCAGTACCCGCAGGGGGCTGGAGGGGAAGCCCCAGCATTTT; CDR3aa: CASSTRRGLEGKPQHF
v_gene: TRBV24-1; abundance: -; d_gene: TRBD2; j_gene: TRBJ2-1; CDR3nt: TGTGCCACCAGTGATCTGACCGTGACTAGCGGCTCCTACAATGAGCAGTTCTTC; CDR3aa: CATSDLTVTSGSYNEQFF
v_gene: TRBV27; abundance: -; d_gene: -; j_gene: TRBJ2-5; CDR3nt: TGTGCCAGCAGTTTATTCCTTGGGCAGGGTTCTGAGACCCAGTACTTC; CDR3aa: CASSLFLGQGSETQYF
v_gene: TRBV4-3; abundance: few; d_gene: TRBD2; j_gene: TRBJ2-7; CDR3nt: TGCGCCAGCAGCCTAGAACTAGCGGGAGACTTCTACGAGCAGTACTTC; CDR3aa: CASSLELAGDFYEQYF
v_gene: TRBV6-5; abundance: -; d_gene: TRBD2; j_gene: TRBJ2-1; CDR3nt: TGTGCCAGCAGTTACGGGGACCGAGCGGGAGAGCAGTTCTTC; CDR3aa: CASSYGDRAGEQFF
v_gene: TRBV6-2/TRBV6-3; abundance: -; d_gene: -; j_gene: TRBJ2-3; CDR3nt: TGTGCCAGCAGTTACTTTGAGGCGGGAGATACGCAGTATTTT; CDR3aa: CASSYFEAGDTQYF
v_gene: TRBV7-9; abundance: few; d_gene: TRBD1; j_gene: TRBJ2-2; CDR3nt: TGTGCCAGCAGCTCGCCTCCGGGACAGGCAAACACCGGGGAGCTGTTTTTT; CDR3aa: CASSSPPGQANTGELFF
v_gene: TRBV5-5; abundance: -; d_gene: -; j_gene: TRBJ1-5; CDR3nt: TGTGCCAGCAGCTTGGGGGCAGGGGCCGGGGTTCACCAGCCCCAGCATTTT; CDR3aa: CASSLGAGAGVHQPQHF
v_gene: TRBV25-1; abundance: -; d_gene: -; j_gene: TRBJ2-7; CDR3nt: TGTGCCAGCAGTGGGACTAAAACCTACGAGCAGTACTTC; CDR3aa: CASSGTKTYEQYF
v_gene: TRBV7-2; abundance: few; d_gene: TRBD2; j_gene: TRBJ2-5; CDR3nt: TGTGCCAGCAGCTTAGTCTGGGGGGGAATACAAGAGACCCAGTACTTC; CDR3aa: CASSLVWGGIQETQYF
v_gene: TRBV11-2; abundance: -; d_gene: -; j_gene: TRBJ2-7; CDR3nt: TGTGCCAGCAGCTCTGGTCAGATCTACGAGCAGTACTTC; CDR3aa: CASSSGQIYEQYF
v_gene: TRBV5-4; abundance: -; d_gene: TRBD1; j_gene: TRBJ2-5; CDR3nt: TGTGCCAGCAGCTTACAGGGGCAACGGGAGACCCAGTACTTC; CDR3aa: CASSLQGQRETQYF
v_gene: TRBV7-8; abundance: -; d_gene: TRBD2; j_gene: TRBJ2-1; CDR3nt: TGTGCCAGCTTAGAGGGCGGGAGGGCCATGAATGAGCAGTTCTTC; CDR3aa: CASLEGGRAMNEQFF
v_gene: TRBV11-2; abundance: -; d_gene: TRBD2; j_gene: TRBJ2-1; CDR3nt: TGTGCCAGCAGCCCCCGGGAGGCCTACAATGAGCAGTTCTTC; CDR3aa: CASSPREAYNEQFF
v_gene: TRBV4-1; abundance: few; d_gene: -; j_gene: TRBJ1-2; CDR3nt: TGCGCCAGCAGCCAAGATATGTTACGGGGTCATGGCTACACCTTC; CDR3aa: CASSQDMLRGHGYTF
v_gene: TRBV19; abundance: -; d_gene: -; j_gene: TRBJ1-2; CDR3nt: TGTGCCAGTAAACGCATGGACCTAGGGCGGGCTTCAAACTATGGCTACACCTTC; CDR3aa: CASKRMDLGRASNYGYTF
v_gene: TRBV7-9; abundance: -; d_gene: -; j_gene: TRBJ2-5; CDR3nt: TGTGCCAGCAGCTTAGCCTCCGGGGAGACCCAGTACTTC; CDR3aa: CASSLASGETQYF
v_gene: TRBV7-9; abundance: once; d_gene: TRBD1; j_gene: TRBJ1-2; CDR3nt: TGTGCCAGCAGCTTAGCTGGGACAGCAGGCTACACCTTC; CDR3aa: CASSLAGTAGYTF
v_gene: TRBV12-3/TRBV12-4; abundance: few; d_gene: TRBD1; j_gene: TRBJ1-2; CDR3nt: TGTGCCAGCAGTTTGTGGACAGGGGTTAGGACCTTC; CDR3aa: CASSLWTGVRTF
v_gene: TRBV19; abundance: once; d_gene: TRBD1; j_gene: TRBJ1-5; CDR3nt: TGTGCCAGTAGTGGACCGGGACAGGGACGACAGCCCCAGCATTTT; CDR3aa: CASSGPGQGRQPQHF
v_gene: TRBV19; abundance: -; d_gene: TRBD1; j_gene: TRBJ1-4; CDR3nt: TGTGCCAGTAGTATCACCGGGACAGGGGGGGAAAAACTGTTTTTT; CDR3aa: CASSITGTGGEKLFF
v_gene: TRBV11-2; abundance: -; d_gene: -; j_gene: TRBJ1-5; CDR3nt: TGTGCCAGCAGCTTAAGTTCAGGGTTAAACCAGCCCCAGCATTTT; CDR3aa: CASSLSSGLNQPQHF
v_gene: TRBV21-1; abundance: -; d_gene: -; j_gene: TRBJ2-5; CDR3nt: TGTGCCAGCAGCAAAGGGACAGGGGGAGAGGGAAAGCAAGAGACCCAGTACTTC; CDR3aa: CASSKGTGGEGKQETQYF
v_gene: TRBV19; abundance: -; d_gene: -; j_gene: TRBJ2-4; CDR3nt: TGTGCCAGTAGTATAGAACCGGGTAGGGGAGCCAAAAACATTCAGTACTTC; CDR3aa: CASSIEPGRGAKNIQYF
v_gene: TRBV30; abundance: -; d_gene: TRBD2; j_gene: TRBJ2-5; CDR3nt: TGTGCCTGGAACTCGGGGAGGGCCGGAGAGACCCAGTACTTC; CDR3aa: CAWNSGRAGETQYF
v_gene: TRBV28; abundance: -; d_gene: -; j_gene: TRBJ2-1; CDR3nt: TGTGCCAGCAGTTTATACTCGGGTGGCAATGAGCAGTTCTTC; CDR3aa: CASSLYSGGNEQFF
v_gene: TRBV5-1; abundance: -; d_gene: -; j_gene: TRBJ1-6; CDR3nt: TGCGCCAGCAGCTTGTTACAGAATAATTCACCCCTCCACTTT; CDR3aa: CASSLLQNNSPLHF
v_gene: TRBV6-6; abundance: -; d_gene: -; j_gene: TRBJ2-3; CDR3nt: TGTGCCAGCAGCCTCCGTACAGATACGCAGTATTTT; CDR3aa: CASSLRTDTQYF
v_gene: TRBV6-6; abundance: -; d_gene: TRBD1; j_gene: TRBJ2-7; CDR3nt: TGTGCCAGCAGGGACAGGCCCTACGAGCAGTACTTC; CDR3aa: CASRDRPYEQYF